This passage covers 28 T cell receptor beta chains from one sample sequenced in a study of blood T cell repertoires in COVID-19. TCRdb's table, derived via immunoSEQ multiplex PCR, lists solely in-frame clones and lacks some. The sample lists about 46,000 clones, 80% to 90% occurring once. Sequencing was done on a sample of peripheral blood. All receptors come from a human donor in a cohort sampled during active COVID-19. The donor label of this sample is uncertain.

V gene TRBV6-5 combines with J gene TRBJ1-1; a possible D gene is TRBD1 (6 bases). Between the trimmed V and J ends, which lost 2 bases and 0 bases, there was a span of 10 bases. CDR1 and CDR2 (germline): MNHEY, SVGAGI. The length of the CDR3 is 15 residues. Written as DNA, the CDR3 is TGTGCCAGCAGTTACGGGCAGGGGTTGAACACTGAAGCTTTCTTT. Protein sequence: CASSYGQGLNTEAFF.

The chain joins TRBV18 to TRBJ2-5; 10 bases match TRBD2. Germline lookup yields CDR1 KGHSH and CDR2 LQKENI. The CDR3 has 15 residues. The J segment lost 5 bases and the V segment lost 2 bases, leaving 5 bases of the junction unmatched. CDR3 loop: CASSPTSGVWETQYF. CDR3 coding DNA: TGTGCCAGCTCACCAACTAGCGGGGTATGGGAGACCCAGTACTTC.

CDR3 protein: CASSSGSGDNYGYTF. As DNA, the CDR3 is TGTGCCAGCTCTTCCGGGTCGGGGGACAACTATGGCTACACCTTC. The chain recombines TRBV18 with TRBJ1-2; possible D gene TRBD1, 5 bases. CDR1 is KGHSH and CDR2 is LQKENI in the germline V gene. CDR3 size: 15 residues. Trimming stripped 6 bases from V and 2 bases from J, with 16 bases between.

V and J are TRBV4-1 and TRBJ1-4, with unresolved D. V lost 4 bases and J 3 bases, leaving 9 bases between the germline ends. CDR3 length: 14 amino acids. CDR1 is MGHRA, CDR2 YSYEKL, per germline. Here the CDR3 DNA reads TGCGCCAGCAGCCCTCGGCGGGCTAATGAAAAACTGTTTTTT. Its protein product is CASSPRRANEKLFF.

The rearrangement uses TRBV6-2 or TRBV6-3 and TRBJ2-3, with 8 bases identical to TRBD1. Germline values: CDR1 MNHEY, CDR2 SVGEGT. V lost 4 bases, J lost 0 bases, and 6 bases stayed unmatched. The CDR3 covers 16 residues. DNA for the CDR3: TGTGCCAGCAGTTCGTTACGACAGGGGAGCACAGATACGCAGTATTTT. It translates to CASSSLRQGSTDTQYF.

The rearrangement uses TRBV10-3 and TRBJ1-6; maybe TRBD1 (5 bases). The germline gives CDR1 ENHRY, CDR2 SYGVKD. Trimming removed 5 bases at V and 9 bases at J, with 17 bases between. The CDR3 covers 15 residues. CDR3 sequence (DNA): TGTGCCATCAGTAAGGACATGGAGAGTGGTTCACCCCTCCACTTT. Translating it yields CAISKDMESGSPLHF.

The gene calls are TRBV5-1 and TRBJ1-1; TRBD1 is a possible D gene (6 bases). The CDR3 has 16 amino acids. V dropped 3 bases and J dropped 0 bases, with 15 bases sitting between them. Germline V gene lookup returns CDR1 SGHRS and CDR2 YFSETQ. CDR3 amino acids: CASSSESTGLNTEAFF. CDR3 DNA sequence: TGCGCCAGCAGCTCGGAATCGACAGGTTTGAACACTGAAGCTTTCTTT.

The rearrangement links TRBV4-2 to TRBJ1-2, with a possible D match to TRBD1 (5 bases). The CDR3 covers 15 residues. Trimming left V 0 bases short and J 6 bases short, with 14 bases between. Germline CDR1 and CDR2: LGHNA and YNFKEQ. This CDR3 is CASSQESGRHNGYTF. The CDR3 nucleotides read TGTGCCAGCAGCCAAGAGTCAGGGCGCCACAATGGCTACACCTTC.

The genes are TRBV27 and TRBJ1-2; D call uncertain. The CDR3 runs to 13 residues. Per the germline V gene, CDR1 is MNHEY and CDR2 is SMNVEV (reference sequence). Trimming left V 3 bases short and J 7 bases short, with 12 bases between. The CDR3 sequence: CASSFRDLRGYTF. CDR3 DNA sequence: TGTGCCAGCAGTTTTCGGGATTTGCGTGGCTACACCTTC.

This clone was picked up a small number of times. This chain uses TRBV29-1 with TRBJ1-6; possible D gene TRBD1, 5 bases. V was cut by 3 bases and J by 10 bases, with 13 bases left in between. This CDR3 is built from 13 residues. Germline V CDR1 and CDR2: SQVTM, ANQGSEA. This CDR3 reads CSVDPGGGSPLHF. The DNA of the CDR3 is TGCAGCGTTGACCCGGGGGGTGGATCACCCCTCCACTTT.

The J gene is TRBJ2-2, the V gene TRBV7-8; no clear D. Germline CDR1 reads SGHVS; CDR2 reads FQNEAQ. CDR3 size: 12 residues. V was cut by 5 bases and J by 6 bases, with 7 bases left in between. The DNA for the CDR3 is TGTGCCAGCAGCCCTCTTGCCGGGGAGCTGTTTTTT. Translating it yields CASSPLAGELFF.

The chain employs TRBV7-9 and TRBJ2-1; D call uncertain. The V end was cut by 3 bases, the J end by 6 bases, with 15 bases between. CDR3 length: 15 residues. Germline-derived CDR1 and CDR2 are SEHNR and FQNEAQ (reference sequence). In nucleotides, the CDR3 is TGTGCCAGCAGCTTGAATGAGGTCCCCGGCAATGAGCAGTTCTTC. This sequence encodes CASSLNEVPGNEQFF.

The V and J genes are TRBV6-2 or TRBV6-3 and TRBJ2-3; 11 bases are shared with TRBD1. This CDR3 has 18 amino acids. Germline V CDR1 and CDR2: MNHEY, SVGEGT. The junction had 11 bases not matched to a gene; V was cut back by 3 bases and J by 3 bases. The CDR3 loop is CASSYRTGGDFKTDTQYF. CDR3 in DNA: TGTGCCAGCAGTTATAGGACAGGGGGCGATTTTAAAACAGATACGCAGTATTTT.

This clone appeared once. Within the sample, other DNA sequences also encode this same CDR3. The chain joins TRBV15 to TRBJ2-5; D unresolved. Trimming removed 0 bases from V and 4 bases from J, with 6 bases in between. The CDR3 is made up of 13 amino acids. Per germline, CDR1 LNHNV and CDR2 YYDKDF (reference sequence). DNA for the CDR3: TGTGCCACCAGCAGAGATCGGAGAGAGACCCAGTACTTC. This codes for CATSRDRRETQYF.

J is TRBJ1-2 and V is TRBV18, with D possibly matching TRBD1 (6 bases). CDR1 and CDR2 from the germline V gene are KGHSH and LQKENI. CDR3 length equals 17 residues. V lost 2 bases to trimming and J lost 4 bases, with 20 bases between them. This CDR3 reads CASSPTGGSDSIYGYTF. CDR3 coding DNA: TGTGCCAGCTCACCAACGGGCGGGTCGGACAGCATCTATGGCTACACCTTC. The variable domain in full, completed from reference TRBV18 and TRBJ1-2, reads NAGVMQNPRHLVRRRGQEARLRCSPMKGHSHVYWYRQLPEEGLKFMVYLQKENIIDESGMPKERFSAEFPKEGPSILRIQQVVRGDSAAYFCASSPTGGSDSIYGYTFGSGTRLTVV.

The chain joins TRBV28 to TRBJ2-5, with 9 bases lining up with TRBD1. From germline, CDR1 is MDHEN and CDR2 SYDVKM. The CDR3 is 15 amino acids. V was clipped by 4 bases and J by 5 bases; unmatched bases: 8. CDR3 bases: TGTGCCAGCAGTTCTCCGGGACAGGGAGGGGAGACCCAGTACTTC. Translating gives CASSSPGQGGETQYF.

The chain links TRBV19 to TRBJ1-4; D is unresolved. CDR1 is LNHDA, CDR2 SQIVND, per germline (reference sequence). This CDR3 has 15 residues. Deletions cut 7 bases from V and 10 bases from J, with 22 bases between. The CDR3 DNA follows: TGTGCCAGTACCGACGCGTACGTGTTCAGAGGAAAACTGTTTTTT. This codes for CASTDAYVFRGKLFF.

The CDR3 coding sequence is TGTGCCAGCAGAGCCCAAACCGACAGGGCGAATCAGCCCCAGCATTTT. Amino acids: CASRAQTDRANQPQHF. This sequence joins TRBV2 and TRBJ1-5; TRBD1 agrees at 7 bases. Germline CDR1 reads SNHLY; CDR2 reads FYNNEI. Trimming at V came to 6 bases and at J to 4 bases, leaving 12 bases not matched to a gene. CDR3 length: 16 amino acids. Complete variable domain (other parts from reference TRBV2 and TRBJ1-5): EPEVTQTPSHQVTQMGQEVILRCVPISNHLYFYWYRQILGQKVEFLVSFYNNEISEKSEIFDDQFSVERPDGSNFTLKIRSTKLEDSAMYFCASRAQTDRANQPQHFGDGTRLSIL.

The chain joins TRBV2 to TRBJ2-4; 10 bases fit TRBD1. This CDR3 has 14 amino acids. V was clipped by 4 bases and J by 9 bases; unmatched bases: 6. Germline V gene sequence: CDR1 SNHLY, CDR2 FYNNEI. CDR3 sequence reads: CASSGTGQGTIQYF. The CDR3 DNA sequence: TGTGCCAGCAGTGGGACGGGACAGGGGACCATTCAGTACTTC.

This rearrangement joins TRBV5-1 to TRBJ1-4; 9 positions match TRBD1. This CDR3 has 14 residues. Germline CDR1 SGHRS, CDR2 YFSETQ. The V and J ends lost 4 bases and 4 bases, in that order; junction bases with no gene match: 2. The chain's CDR3 is CASSRTGDNEKLFF. CDR3 bases: TGCGCCAGCAGCCGGACAGGGGATAATGAAAAACTGTTTTTT.

The genes are TRBV3-1 (or the pseudogene TRBV3-2) and TRBJ2-3; D might be TRBD1 (5 bases). Trimming stripped 3 bases from V and 8 bases from J, with 12 bases between. Looked up from germline, CDR1 is LGHDT and CDR2 is YNNKEL (reference sequence). The CDR3 covers 13 residues. The CDR3 nucleotides read TGTGCCAGCAGCCAGGGTCTGCAGGGTACGCAGTATTTT. It encodes CASSQGLQGTQYF.

The chain employs TRBV2 and TRBJ2-1, with 8 bases matching TRBD1. Germline assignment: CDR1 SNHLY and CDR2 FYNNEI. Trimming removed 6 bases from V and 7 bases from J; junction bases left unmatched: 8. The CDR3 has 14 residues. DNA of the CDR3: TGTGCCAGCAGGGGGGACAGGTCATGGAATGAGCAGTTCTTC. Its protein product is CASRGDRSWNEQFF.

The V gene is TRBV5-4, the J gene TRBJ2-7; 13 bases fit TRBD2. Unmatched junction bases numbered 7, after V lost 4 bases and J lost 3 bases. This CDR3 spans 16 amino acids. In germline, CDR1 is SGHNT, CDR2 YYREEE (reference sequence). CDR3 protein: CASSPRTSGGIYEQYF. In DNA form, the CDR3 reads TGTGCCAGCAGCCCCAGGACTAGCGGGGGTATCTACGAGCAGTACTTC.

V and J are TRBV6-5 and TRBJ1-2, with 7 positions matching TRBD1. Per germline, CDR1 MNHEY and CDR2 SVGAGI. CDR3 length equals 13 residues. The V and J ends lost 7 bases and 8 bases, in that order; junction bases with no gene match: 10. The CDR3 nucleotides read TGTGCCAGCACCAATTCCCAGGGGGAGGGCTACACCTTC. The encoded protein is CASTNSQGEGYTF.

The V gene is TRBV2, the J gene TRBJ2-1, with 12 bases matching TRBD1. This CDR3 has 15 amino acids. CDR1 and CDR2 (germline): SNHLY, FYNNEI. The J segment lost 4 bases and the V segment lost 8 bases, leaving 6 bases of the junction unmatched. DNA for the CDR3: TGTGCCAGCGGGGGACAGGGGGCGAAATACAATGAGCAGTTCTTC. It specifies CASGGQGAKYNEQFF.

The chain uses TRBV11-1 and TRBJ1-2; D possibly corresponds to TRBD1 (6 bases). Germline V CDR1 and CDR2: SGHAT, FQDESV (reference sequence). The CDR3 has 12 amino acids. Between the trimmed V and J ends, which lost 4 bases and 8 bases, there was a span of 11 bases. CDR3 protein: CASSYTGTGYTF. For the CDR3, the DNA is TGTGCCAGCAGCTACACAGGGACCGGCTACACCTTC.

V usage is TRBV6-2 or TRBV6-3 and J usage is TRBJ1-1; D not resolved. The CDR3 is made up of 16 amino acids. CDR1 and CDR2 (germline): MNHEY, SVGEGT. The ends were cut back, 2 bases at V and 2 bases at J, with 15 bases in the middle. The CDR3 protein is CASSYPSRQINTEAFF. CDR3 coding DNA: TGTGCCAGCAGTTACCCGTCACGACAAATAAACACTGAAGCTTTCTTT.

The CDR3 spells CASSGQGNTEAFF. The CDR3 coding sequence is TGCGCCAGCAGTGGACAGGGAAACACTGAAGCTTTCTTT. The J gene is TRBJ1-1, the V gene TRBV10-2, with 7 nucleotides matching TRBD1. The CDR3 covers 13 residues. The germline V gene has CDR1 WSHSY and CDR2 SAAADI. V dropped 4 bases and J dropped 2; count of bases not matched to a gene: 1.